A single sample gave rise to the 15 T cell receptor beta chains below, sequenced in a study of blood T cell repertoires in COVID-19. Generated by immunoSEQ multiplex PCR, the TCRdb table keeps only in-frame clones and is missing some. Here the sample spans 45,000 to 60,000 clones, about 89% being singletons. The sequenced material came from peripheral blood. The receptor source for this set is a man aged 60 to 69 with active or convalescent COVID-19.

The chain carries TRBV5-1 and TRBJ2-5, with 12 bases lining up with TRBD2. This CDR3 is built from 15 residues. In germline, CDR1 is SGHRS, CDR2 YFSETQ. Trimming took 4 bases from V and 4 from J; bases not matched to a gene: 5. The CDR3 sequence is CASSKTSGGGETQYF. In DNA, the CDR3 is TGCGCCAGCAGCAAGACTAGCGGGGGAGGAGAGACCCAGTACTTC.

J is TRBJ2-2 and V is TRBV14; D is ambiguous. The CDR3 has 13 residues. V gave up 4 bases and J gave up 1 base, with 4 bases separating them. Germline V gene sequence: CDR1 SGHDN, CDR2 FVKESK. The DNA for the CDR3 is TGTGCCAGCAGCCGACAGAACACCGGGGAGCTGTTTTTT. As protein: CASSRQNTGELFF. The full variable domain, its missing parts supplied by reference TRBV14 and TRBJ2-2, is EAGVTQFPSHSVIEKGQTVTLRCDPISGHDNLYWYRRVMGKEIKFLLHFVKESKQDESGMPNNRFLAERTGGTYSTLKVQPAELEDSGVYFCASSRQNTGELFFGEGSRLTVL.

The CDR3 DNA follows: TGTGCCAGCTGCAGGGACTATAGCAATCAGCCCCAGCATTTT. Translating it yields CASCRDYSNQPQHF. J is TRBJ1-5 and V is TRBV6-5; D may be TRBD1 (5 bases). The V end lost 8 bases, the J end lost 0 bases, and 11 bases lay between the germline ends. The V gene's germline CDR1 is MNHEY and CDR2 SVGAGI. The CDR3 spans 14 residues.

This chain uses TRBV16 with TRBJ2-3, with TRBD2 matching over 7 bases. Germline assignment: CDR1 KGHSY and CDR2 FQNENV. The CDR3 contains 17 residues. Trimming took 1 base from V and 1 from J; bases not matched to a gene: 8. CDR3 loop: CASSQYLASGGTDTQYF. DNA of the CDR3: TGTGCCAGCAGCCAATATCTTGCTAGCGGAGGCACAGATACGCAGTATTTT.

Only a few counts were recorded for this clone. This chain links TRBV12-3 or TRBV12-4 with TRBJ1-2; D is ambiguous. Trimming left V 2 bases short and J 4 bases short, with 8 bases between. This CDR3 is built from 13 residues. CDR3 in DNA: TGTGCCAGCAGTTTACTGGCCTCCTATGGCTACACCTTC. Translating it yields CASSLLASYGYTF.

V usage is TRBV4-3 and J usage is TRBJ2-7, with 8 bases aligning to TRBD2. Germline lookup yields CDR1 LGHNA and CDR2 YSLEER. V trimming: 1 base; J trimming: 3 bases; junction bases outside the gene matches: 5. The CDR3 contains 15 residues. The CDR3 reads CASSQGLAGSYEQYF. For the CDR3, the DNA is TGCGCCAGCAGCCAAGGTTTAGCGGGGAGCTACGAGCAGTACTTC.

CDR3 coding DNA: TGTGCCAGCAGCCCCGAGCCCCGGGACAGAGGGTATGGCTACACCTTC. Translation gives CASSPEPRDRGYGYTF. The chain joins TRBV9 to TRBJ1-2; 7 nucleotides align to TRBD1. Germline V CDR1 and CDR2: SGDLS, YYNGEE. V trimming: 4 bases; J trimming: 5 bases; junction bases outside the gene matches: 14. The CDR3 is 16 amino acids.

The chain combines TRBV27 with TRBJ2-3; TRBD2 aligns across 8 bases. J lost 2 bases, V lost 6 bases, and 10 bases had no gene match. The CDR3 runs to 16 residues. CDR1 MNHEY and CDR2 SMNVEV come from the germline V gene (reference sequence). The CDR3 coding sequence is TGTGCCAGCAGCAAGCGGGGGCCTCGATTCACAGATACGCAGTATTTT. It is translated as CASSKRGPRFTDTQYF.

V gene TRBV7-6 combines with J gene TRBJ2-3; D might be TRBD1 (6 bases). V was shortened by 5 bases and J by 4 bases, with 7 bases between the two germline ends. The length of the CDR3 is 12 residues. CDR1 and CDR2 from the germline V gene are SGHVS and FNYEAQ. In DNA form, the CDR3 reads TGTGCCAGCAGCCCAGGGGCAGATACGCAGTATTTT. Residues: CASSPGADTQYF.

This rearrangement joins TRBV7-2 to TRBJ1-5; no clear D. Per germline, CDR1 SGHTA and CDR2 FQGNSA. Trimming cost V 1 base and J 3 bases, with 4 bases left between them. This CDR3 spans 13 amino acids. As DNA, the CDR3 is TGTGCCAGCAGCTTAGTCTTCAATCAGCCCCAGCATTTT. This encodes CASSLVFNQPQHF.

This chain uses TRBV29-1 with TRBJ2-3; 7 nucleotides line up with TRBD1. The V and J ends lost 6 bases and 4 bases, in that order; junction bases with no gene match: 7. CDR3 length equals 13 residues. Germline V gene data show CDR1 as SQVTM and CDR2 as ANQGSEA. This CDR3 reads CSVRQGISDTQYF. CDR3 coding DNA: TGCAGCGTCAGACAGGGTATCTCAGATACGCAGTATTTT.

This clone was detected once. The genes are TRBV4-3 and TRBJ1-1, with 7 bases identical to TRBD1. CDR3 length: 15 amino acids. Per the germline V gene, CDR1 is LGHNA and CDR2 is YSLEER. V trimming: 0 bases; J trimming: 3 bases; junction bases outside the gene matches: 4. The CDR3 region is CASSQEGRGYTEAFF. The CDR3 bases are TGCGCCAGCAGCCAAGAGGGCAGGGGGTACACTGAAGCTTTCTTT.

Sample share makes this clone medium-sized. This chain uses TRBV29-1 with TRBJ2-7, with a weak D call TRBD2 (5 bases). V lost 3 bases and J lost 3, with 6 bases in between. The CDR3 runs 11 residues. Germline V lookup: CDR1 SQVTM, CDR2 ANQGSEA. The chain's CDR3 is CSVDRGYEQYF. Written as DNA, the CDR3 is TGCAGCGTTGACCGGGGCTACGAGCAGTACTTC.

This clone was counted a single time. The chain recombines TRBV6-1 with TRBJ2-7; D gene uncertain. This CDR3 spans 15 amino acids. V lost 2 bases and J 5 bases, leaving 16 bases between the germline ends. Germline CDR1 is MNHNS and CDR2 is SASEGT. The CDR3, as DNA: TGTGCCAGCAGTGAAAAGACCGCCCTACGGGACGAGCAGTACTTC. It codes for CASSEKTALRDEQYF.

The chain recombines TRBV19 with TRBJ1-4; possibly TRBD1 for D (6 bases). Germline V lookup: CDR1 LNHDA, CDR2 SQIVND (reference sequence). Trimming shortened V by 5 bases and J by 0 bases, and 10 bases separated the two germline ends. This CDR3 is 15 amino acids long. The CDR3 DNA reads TGTGCCAGTAGTCCTCACAGGGCAACTAATGAAAAACTGTTTTTT. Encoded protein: CASSPHRATNEKLFF.